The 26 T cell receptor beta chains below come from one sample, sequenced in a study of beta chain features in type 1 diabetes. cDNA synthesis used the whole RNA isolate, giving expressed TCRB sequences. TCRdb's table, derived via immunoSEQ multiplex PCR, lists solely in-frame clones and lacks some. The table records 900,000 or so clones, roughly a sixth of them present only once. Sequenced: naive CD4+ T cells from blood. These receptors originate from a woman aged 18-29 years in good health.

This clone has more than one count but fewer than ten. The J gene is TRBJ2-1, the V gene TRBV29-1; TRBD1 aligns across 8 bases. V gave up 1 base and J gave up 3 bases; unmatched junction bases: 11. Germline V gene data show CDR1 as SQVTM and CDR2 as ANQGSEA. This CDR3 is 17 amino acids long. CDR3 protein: CSVEVNRRGLGYNEQFF. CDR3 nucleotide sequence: TGCAGCGTTGAAGTTAACCGCAGGGGGCTAGGCTACAATGAGCAGTTCTTC.

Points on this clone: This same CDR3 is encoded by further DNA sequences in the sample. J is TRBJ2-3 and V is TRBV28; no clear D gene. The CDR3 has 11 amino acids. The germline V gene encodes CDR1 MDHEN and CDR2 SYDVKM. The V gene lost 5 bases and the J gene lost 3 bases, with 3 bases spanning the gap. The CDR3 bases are TGTGCCAGCAGTAGAACAGATACGCAGTATTTT. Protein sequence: CASSRTDTQYF.

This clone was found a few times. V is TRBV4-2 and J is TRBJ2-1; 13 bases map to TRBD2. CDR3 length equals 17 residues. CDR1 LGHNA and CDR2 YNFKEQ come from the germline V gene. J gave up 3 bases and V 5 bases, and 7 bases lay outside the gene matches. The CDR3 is CASSLGLAGAIYNEQFF. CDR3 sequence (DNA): TGTGCCAGCAGCTTAGGACTAGCGGGAGCTATCTACAATGAGCAGTTCTTC.

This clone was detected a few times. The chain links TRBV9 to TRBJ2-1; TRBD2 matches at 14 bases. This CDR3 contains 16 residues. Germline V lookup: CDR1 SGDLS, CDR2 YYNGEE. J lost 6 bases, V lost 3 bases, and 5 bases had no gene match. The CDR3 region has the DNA TGTGCCAGCAGCGGTACCGGGACTAGCGGGAGCAATGAGCAGTTCTTC. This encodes CASSGTGTSGSNEQFF. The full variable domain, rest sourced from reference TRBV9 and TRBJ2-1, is DSGVTQTPKHLITATGQRVTLRCSPRSGDLSVYWYQQSLDQGLQFLIQYYNGEERAKGNILERFSAQQFPDLHSELNLSSLELGDSALYFCASSGTGTSGSNEQFFGPGTRLTVL.

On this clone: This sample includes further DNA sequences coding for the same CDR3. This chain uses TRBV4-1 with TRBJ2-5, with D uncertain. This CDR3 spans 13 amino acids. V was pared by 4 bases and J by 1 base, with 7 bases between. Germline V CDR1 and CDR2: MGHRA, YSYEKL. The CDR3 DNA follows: TGCGCCAGCAGCCTCGGACCCCAAGAGACCCAGTACTTC. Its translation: CASSLGPQETQYF.

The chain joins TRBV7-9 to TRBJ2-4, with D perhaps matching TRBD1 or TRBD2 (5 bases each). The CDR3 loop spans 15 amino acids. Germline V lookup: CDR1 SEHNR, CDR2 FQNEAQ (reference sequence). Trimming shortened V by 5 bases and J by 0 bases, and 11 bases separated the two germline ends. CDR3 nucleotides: TGTGCCAGCAGCAAAAGAGGGGTAGCCAAAAACATTCAGTACTTC. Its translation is CASSKRGVAKNIQYF.

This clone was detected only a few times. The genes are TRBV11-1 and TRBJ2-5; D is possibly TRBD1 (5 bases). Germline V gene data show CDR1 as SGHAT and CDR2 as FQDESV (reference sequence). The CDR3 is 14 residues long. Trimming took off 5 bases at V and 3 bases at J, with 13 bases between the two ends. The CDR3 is CASSLTLREETQYF. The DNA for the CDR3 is TGTGCCAGCAGCCTCACCCTCAGGGAAGAGACCCAGTACTTC.

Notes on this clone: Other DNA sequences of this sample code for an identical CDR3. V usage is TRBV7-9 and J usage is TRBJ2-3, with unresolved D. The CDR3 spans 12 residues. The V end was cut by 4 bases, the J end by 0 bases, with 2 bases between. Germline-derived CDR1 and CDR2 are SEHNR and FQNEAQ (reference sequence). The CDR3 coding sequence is TGTGCCAGCAGCTCAAGCACAGATACGCAGTATTTT. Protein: CASSSSTDTQYF. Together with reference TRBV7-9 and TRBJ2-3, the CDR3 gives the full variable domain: DTGVSQNPRHKITKRGQNVTFRCDPISEHNRLYWYRQTLGQGPEFLTYFQNEAQLEKSRLLSDRFSAERPKGSFSTLEIQRTEQGDSAMYLCASSSSTDTQYFGPGTRLTVL.

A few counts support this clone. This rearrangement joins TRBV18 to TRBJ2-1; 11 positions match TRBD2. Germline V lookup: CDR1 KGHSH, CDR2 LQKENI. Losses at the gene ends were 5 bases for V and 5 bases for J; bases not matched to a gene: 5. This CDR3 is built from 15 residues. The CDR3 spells CASSTGTSGNNEQFF. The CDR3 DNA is TGTGCCAGCTCAACCGGGACTAGCGGAAACAATGAGCAGTTCTTC. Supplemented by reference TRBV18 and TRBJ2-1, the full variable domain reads NAGVMQNPRHLVRRRGQEARLRCSPMKGHSHVYWYRQLPEEGLKFMVYLQKENIIDESGMPKERFSAEFPKEGPSILRIQQVVRGDSAAYFCASSTGTSGNNEQFFGPGTRLTVL.

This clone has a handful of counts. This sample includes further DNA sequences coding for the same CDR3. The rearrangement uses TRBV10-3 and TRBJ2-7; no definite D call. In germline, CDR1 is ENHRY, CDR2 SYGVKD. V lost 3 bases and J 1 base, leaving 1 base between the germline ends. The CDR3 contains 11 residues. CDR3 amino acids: CAISDSYEQYF. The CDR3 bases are TGTGCCATCAGTGATTCCTACGAGCAGTACTTC.

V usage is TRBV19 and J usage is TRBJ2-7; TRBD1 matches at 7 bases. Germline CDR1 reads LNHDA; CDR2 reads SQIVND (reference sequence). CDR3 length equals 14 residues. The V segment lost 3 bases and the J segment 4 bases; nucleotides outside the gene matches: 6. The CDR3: CASSMGTVVYEQYF. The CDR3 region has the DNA TGTGCCAGTAGTATGGGGACAGTCGTTTACGAGCAGTACTTC.

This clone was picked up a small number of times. CDR3 nucleotide sequence: TGTGCCAGCAGTTCCTCCGCGTCCTACGAGCAGTACTTC. Its translation: CASSSSASYEQYF. The rearrangement joins TRBV27 to TRBJ2-7; D is undetermined. The CDR3 covers 13 residues. Trimming left V 4 bases short and J 1 base short, with 8 bases between. Germline-derived CDR1 and CDR2 are MNHEY and SMNVEV (reference sequence).

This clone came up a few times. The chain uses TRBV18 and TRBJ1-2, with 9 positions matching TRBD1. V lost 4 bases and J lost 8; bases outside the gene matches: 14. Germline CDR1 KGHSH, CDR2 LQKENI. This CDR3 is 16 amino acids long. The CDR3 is CASSRDGGTGFGGYTF. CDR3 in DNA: TGTGCCAGCTCACGAGACGGCGGGACAGGGTTTGGAGGCTACACCTTC.

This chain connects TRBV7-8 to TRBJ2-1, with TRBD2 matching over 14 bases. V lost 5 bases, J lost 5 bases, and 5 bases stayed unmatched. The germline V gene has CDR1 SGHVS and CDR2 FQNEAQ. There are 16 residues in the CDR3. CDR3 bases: TGTGCCAGCAGCCGCTGGGGACTAGCGGGGGACAATGAGCAGTTCTTC. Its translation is CASSRWGLAGDNEQFF. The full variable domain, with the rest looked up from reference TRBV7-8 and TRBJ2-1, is GAGVSQSPRYKVAKRGQDVALRCDPISGHVSLFWYQQALGQGPEFLTYFQNEAQLDKSGLPSDRFFAERPEGSVSTLKIQRTQQEDSAVYLCASSRWGLAGDNEQFFGPGTRLTVL.

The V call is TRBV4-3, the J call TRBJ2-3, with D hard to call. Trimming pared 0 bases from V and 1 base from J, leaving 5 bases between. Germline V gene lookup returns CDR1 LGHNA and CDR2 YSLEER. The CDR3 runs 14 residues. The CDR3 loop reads CASSQDMRTDTQYF. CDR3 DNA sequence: TGCGCCAGCAGCCAAGATATGCGCACAGATACGCAGTATTTT.

In DNA form, the CDR3 reads TGTGCCAGCAGTAACGGACAGGGTGGGGTTTGGCCCCAGCATTTT. This gives the protein CASSNGQGGVWPQHF. The rearrangement uses TRBV28 and TRBJ1-5; 8 bases line up with TRBD1. From germline, CDR1 is MDHEN and CDR2 SYDVKM. The ends lost 5 bases at V and 9 bases at J; junction bases unmatched: 12. The CDR3 sequence is 15 residues long.

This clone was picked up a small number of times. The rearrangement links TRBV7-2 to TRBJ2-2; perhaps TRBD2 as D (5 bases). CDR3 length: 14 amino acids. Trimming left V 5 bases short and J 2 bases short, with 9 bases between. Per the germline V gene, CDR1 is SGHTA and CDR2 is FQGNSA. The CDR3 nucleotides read TGTGCCAGCAGCCGGACTCATAACACCGGGGAGCTGTTTTTT. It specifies CASSRTHNTGELFF.

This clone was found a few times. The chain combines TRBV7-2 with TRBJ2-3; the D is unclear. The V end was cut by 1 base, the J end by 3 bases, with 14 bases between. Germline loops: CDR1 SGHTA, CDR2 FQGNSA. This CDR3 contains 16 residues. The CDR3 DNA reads TGTGCCAGCAGCTTAGAAGAGTATACGCGGACAGATACGCAGTATTTT. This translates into CASSLEEYTRTDTQYF.

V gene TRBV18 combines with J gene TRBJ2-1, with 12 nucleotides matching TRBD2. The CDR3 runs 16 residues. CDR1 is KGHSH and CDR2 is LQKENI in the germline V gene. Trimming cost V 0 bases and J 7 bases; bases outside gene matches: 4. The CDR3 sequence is CASSPPGLAGRNEQFF. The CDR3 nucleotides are TGTGCCAGCTCACCACCAGGACTAGCGGGAAGGAATGAGCAGTTCTTC.

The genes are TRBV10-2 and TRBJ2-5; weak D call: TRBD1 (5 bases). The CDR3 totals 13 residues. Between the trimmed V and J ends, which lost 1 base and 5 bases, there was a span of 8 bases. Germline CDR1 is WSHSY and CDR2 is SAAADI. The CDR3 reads CASSEWQGETQYF. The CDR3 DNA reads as TGCGCCAGCAGTGAGTGGCAGGGTGAGACCCAGTACTTC.

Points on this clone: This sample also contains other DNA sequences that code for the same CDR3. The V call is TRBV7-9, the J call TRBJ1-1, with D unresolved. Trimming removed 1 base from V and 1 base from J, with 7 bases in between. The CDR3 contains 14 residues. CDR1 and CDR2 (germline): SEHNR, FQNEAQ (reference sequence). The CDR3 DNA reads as TGTGCCAGCAGCTTAGGTCCAGGGAACACTGAAGCTTTCTTT. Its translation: CASSLGPGNTEAFF.

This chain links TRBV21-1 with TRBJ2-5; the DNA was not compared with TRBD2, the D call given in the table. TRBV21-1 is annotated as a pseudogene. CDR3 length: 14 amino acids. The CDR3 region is CASRPQALQETQYF. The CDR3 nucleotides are TGTGCCAGCAGGCCCCAAGCGCTCCAAGAGACCCAGTACTTC.

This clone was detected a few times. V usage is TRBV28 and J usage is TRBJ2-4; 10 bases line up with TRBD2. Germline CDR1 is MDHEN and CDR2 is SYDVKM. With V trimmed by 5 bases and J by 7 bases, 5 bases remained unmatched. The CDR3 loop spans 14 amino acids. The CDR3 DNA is TGTGCCAGCAGTCCGAATAGCGGGAGGAACATTCAGTACTTC. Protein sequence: CASSPNSGRNIQYF.

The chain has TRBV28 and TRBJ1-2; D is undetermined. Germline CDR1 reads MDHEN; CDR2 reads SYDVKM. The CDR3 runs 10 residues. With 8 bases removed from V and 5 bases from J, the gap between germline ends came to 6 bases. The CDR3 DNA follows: TGTGCCAGCGGGGAATATGGCTACACCTTC. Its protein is CASGEYGYTF.

CDR3 amino acids: CASSLLREPGYEQYF. The CDR3 DNA follows: TGTGCCAGCAGTTTACTCCGGGAGCCTGGGTACGAGCAGTACTTC. This chain joins TRBV28 and TRBJ2-5, with D tentatively TRBD2 (6 bases). The J call may be wrong; the DNA end is better matched by TRBJ2-7. CDR1 MDHEN and CDR2 SYDVKM come from the germline V gene. This CDR3 has 15 amino acids.

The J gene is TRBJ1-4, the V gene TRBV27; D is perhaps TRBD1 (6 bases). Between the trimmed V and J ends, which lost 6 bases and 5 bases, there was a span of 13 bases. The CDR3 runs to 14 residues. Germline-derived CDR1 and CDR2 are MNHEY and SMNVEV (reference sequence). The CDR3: CASRLTGVNEKLFF. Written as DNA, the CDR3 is TGTGCCAGCAGATTGACAGGCGTAAATGAAAAACTGTTTTTT.